Shown below are 21 T cell receptor beta chains from a single sample sequenced in a study of blood T cell repertoires in COVID-19. TCRdb keeps only in-frame clones here, not all; method: immunoSEQ multiplex PCR. Of about 160,000 clones listed, roughly 90% were seen once; the top ten hold 6% to 8.5%. The specimen was PBMCs or T cells enriched from blood (not recorded which). All receptors come from a woman in her fifties or sixties who had recovered from COVID-19.

Comments on this clone: One end of the junction is discordant with germline, which a read error may explain. The chain combines TRBV7-2 with TRBJ1-5; the D is unclear. The CDR3 is made up of 16 amino acids. Germline V gives CDR1 SGHTA, CDR2 FQGNSA. Here the CDR3 reads CASSLVGVYSNQPQHF. CDR3 DNA sequence: TGTGCCAGCAGTTTAGTCGGGGTTTATAGCAATCAGCCCCAGCATTTT.

This chain connects TRBV15 to TRBJ1-3; unclear D gene. The germline CDR1 and CDR2 sequences are LNHNV and YYDKDF (reference sequence). This CDR3 spans 14 amino acids. Trimming took 0 bases from V and 4 from J, leaving 7 bases between them. Written as DNA, the CDR3 is TGTGCCACCAGCAGAGACCCGGGAGGAAACACCATATATTTT. This codes for CATSRDPGGNTIYF.

This chain joins TRBV5-1 and TRBJ2-1; the match to TRBD1 covers 7 bases. The V and J ends lost 4 bases and 12 bases, in that order; junction bases with no gene match: 7. The CDR3 length is 12 residues. From germline, CDR1 is SGHRS and CDR2 YFSETQ. CDR3 region: CASSLEQGWQFF. In nucleotides, the CDR3 is TGCGCCAGCAGCCTAGAACAGGGGTGGCAGTTCTTC. Combining the CDR3 with reference TRBV5-1 and TRBJ2-1 gives the whole variable domain KAGVTQTPRYLIKTRGQQVTLSCSPISGHRSVSWYQQTPGQGLQFLFEYFSETQRNKGNFPGRFSGRQFSNSRSEMNVSTLELGDSALYLCASSLEQGWQFFGPGTRLTVL.

The rearrangement links TRBV15 to TRBJ2-5; possibly TRBD2 for D (7 bases). V lost 5 bases, J lost 3 bases, and 31 bases lay in between. The germline V gene has CDR1 LNHNV and CDR2 YYDKDF (reference sequence). The CDR3 totals 20 residues. The CDR3: CATSSRGGPQVSQGEETQYF. DNA of the CDR3: TGTGCCACCAGCTCTAGGGGGGGGCCCCAAGTGTCCCAGGGAGAAGAGACCCAGTACTTC. Full variable domain (rest looked up from reference TRBV15 and TRBJ2-5): DAMVIQNPRYQVTQFGKPVTLSCSQTLNHNVMYWYQQKSSQAPKLLFHYYDKDFNNEADTPDNFQSRRPNTSFCFLDIRSPGLGDTAMYLCATSSRGGPQVSQGEETQYFGPGTRLLVL.

V usage is TRBV25-1 and J usage is TRBJ1-5; possibly TRBD1 for D (6 bases). Trimming cost V 5 bases and J 0 bases, with 11 bases left between them. The CDR3 has 15 residues. Germline assignment: CDR1 MGHDK and CDR2 SYGVNS. The DNA of the CDR3 is TGTGCCAGCAGTACTCACAGGGATAGCAATCAGCCCCAGCATTTT. Protein: CASSTHRDSNQPQHF.

The rearrangement joins TRBV19 to TRBJ2-5; the D gene is possibly TRBD2 (5 bases). V was clipped by 8 bases and J by 4 bases, with 20 bases between them. The germline V gene encodes CDR1 LNHDA and CDR2 SQIVND (reference sequence). The CDR3 has 15 residues. CDR3 sequence reads: CASGERPRVGETQYF. The CDR3 nucleotides are TGTGCCAGTGGGGAGCGGCCACGAGTGGGAGAGACCCAGTACTTC.

The V call is TRBV11-3, the J call TRBJ2-1; TRBD2 matches 8 bases. The germline V gene encodes CDR1 SGHNT and CDR2 YENEEA. CDR3 length equals 15 residues. J gave up 2 bases and V 6 bases, and 6 bases lay outside the gene matches. CDR3: CASSRRGGAYNEQFF. CDR3 sequence (DNA): TGTGCCAGCAGTCGACGGGGGGGCGCCTACAATGAGCAGTTCTTC.

This chain uses TRBV27 with TRBJ1-1; a possible D gene is TRBD1 (6 bases). The CDR3 totals 13 residues. The V gene's germline CDR1 is MNHEY and CDR2 SMNVEV (reference sequence). The V end lost 7 bases, the J end lost 4 bases, and 13 bases lay between the germline ends. The CDR3 loop reads CASKGGATTEAFF. CDR3 bases: TGTGCCAGCAAAGGGGGGGCTACCACTGAAGCTTTCTTT.

V is TRBV5-1 and J is TRBJ2-1; D is undetermined. CDR3 size: 15 residues. V lost 0 bases to trimming and J lost 4 bases, with 11 bases between them. In germline, CDR1 is SGHRS, CDR2 YFSETQ. CDR3 region: CASSLAAGAYNEQFF. The CDR3 bases are TGCGCCAGCAGCTTGGCTGCCGGAGCGTACAATGAGCAGTTCTTC.

This clone was counted a single time. The gene calls are TRBV3-1 (or the pseudogene TRBV3-2) and TRBJ2-1; 12 bases are shared with TRBD2. V was clipped by 2 bases and J by 0 bases; unmatched bases: 5. Germline loops: CDR1 LGHDT, CDR2 YNNKEL (reference sequence). The CDR3 length is 18 residues. The CDR3 protein is CASSQWASGGGSYNEQFF. The CDR3 DNA is TGTGCCAGCAGCCAATGGGCTAGCGGGGGGGGCTCCTACAATGAGCAGTTCTTC.

The chain combines TRBV6-5 with TRBJ2-5; a weak D match, TRBD1 (6 bases). This CDR3 contains 15 residues. The V gene lost 5 bases and the J gene lost 4 bases, with 17 bases spanning the gap. Germline values: CDR1 MNHEY, CDR2 SVGAGI. CDR3 sequence: CASSQTMGAGETQYF. The CDR3 coding sequence is TGTGCCAGCAGTCAGACTATGGGGGCCGGAGAGACCCAGTACTTC.

The chain is built from TRBV5-1 and TRBJ1-3; possibly TRBD1 for D (6 bases). The germline V gene encodes CDR1 SGHRS and CDR2 YFSETQ. The CDR3 loop spans 16 amino acids. Trimming removed 0 bases at V and 1 base at J, with 11 bases between. CDR3 region: CASSLEGGSSGNTIYF. CDR3 coding DNA: TGCGCCAGCAGCTTGGAAGGGGGAAGTTCTGGAAACACCATATATTTT.

This clone was picked up a small number of times. The gene calls are TRBV6-4 and TRBJ1-2; D is uncertain. Germline CDR1 and CDR2: MRHNA and SNTAGT. The CDR3 loop spans 14 amino acids. Trimming took off 2 bases at V and 8 bases at J, with 15 bases between the two ends. CDR3 in DNA: TGTGCCAGCAGTGACGAGGGTTCCGTTGGAGGCTACACCTTC. Translation: CASSDEGSVGGYTF.

This clone was counted between two and nine times. The chain carries TRBV12-3 or TRBV12-4 and TRBJ2-7; D uncertain. Trimming pared 8 bases from V and 3 bases from J, leaving 8 bases between. This CDR3 is 11 amino acids long. In nucleotides, the CDR3 is TGTGCCAGCGGCCCCGTCTACGAGCAGTACTTC. Protein sequence: CASGPVYEQYF.

J is TRBJ1-2 and V is TRBV19; D might be TRBD1 (5 bases). This CDR3 spans 17 amino acids. The V end was cut by 5 bases, the J end by 5 bases, with 24 bases between. In germline, CDR1 is LNHDA, CDR2 SQIVND (reference sequence). CDR3 nucleotide sequence: TGTGCCAGTAGTGTCTCAAAAGGCAGGGCCCTAGATTATGGCTACACCTTC. Its translation: CASSVSKGRALDYGYTF.

This sequence joins TRBV24-1 and TRBJ2-3, with D perhaps matching TRBD1 (6 bases). Looked up from germline, CDR1 is KGHDR and CDR2 is SFDVKD. Trimming removed 4 bases at V and 4 bases at J, with 14 bases between. CDR3 length: 15 amino acids. The chain's CDR3 is CATSESLWGPDTQYF. The CDR3 DNA is TGTGCCACCAGTGAGAGTCTCTGGGGGCCAGATACGCAGTATTTT.

The chain carries TRBV7-3 and TRBJ2-1; tentative D call: TRBD1 (5 bases). The CDR3 loop spans 16 amino acids. Germline V gives CDR1 SGHTA, CDR2 FQGTGA. Trimming took 0 bases from V and 0 from J, leaving 9 bases between them. CDR3 bases: TGTGCCAGCAGCTTAACGCGGCAGGGCTCCTACAATGAGCAGTTCTTC. Its translation: CASSLTRQGSYNEQFF.

This clone was detected once. The chain uses TRBV6-2 or TRBV6-3 and TRBJ1-4; D remains ambiguous. The germline V gene encodes CDR1 MNHEY and CDR2 SVGEGT. Trimming removed 5 bases at V and 8 bases at J, with 9 bases between. The CDR3 length is 12 residues. The CDR3 loop is CASSLLREKLFF. The CDR3 bases are TGTGCCAGCAGTCTCCTTCGGGAAAAACTGTTTTTT.

The chain couples TRBV4-1 to TRBJ1-3; 9 bases match TRBD1. The ends lost 4 bases at V and 3 bases at J; junction bases unmatched: 4. This CDR3 has 15 residues. Looked up from germline, CDR1 is MGHRA and CDR2 is YSYEKL. CDR3 amino acids: CASSPSGQGGNTIYF. The CDR3 DNA sequence: TGCGCCAGCAGCCCTTCGGGACAGGGTGGAAACACCATATATTTT.

The rearrangement links TRBV3-1 (or the pseudogene TRBV3-2) to TRBJ2-7, with D hard to call. The germline CDR1 and CDR2 sequences are LGHDT and YNNKEL (reference sequence). V was pared by 2 bases and J by 4 bases, with 6 bases between. The CDR3 consists of 12 residues. CDR3 sequence reads: CASSQFRYEQYF. Written as DNA, the CDR3 is TGTGCCAGCAGCCAATTCAGGTACGAGCAGTACTTC.

This chain joins TRBV5-1 and TRBJ2-7; D possibly corresponds to TRBD2 (5 bases). V lost 4 bases and J lost 0, with 14 bases in between. The CDR3 length is 15 residues. CDR1 is SGHRS and CDR2 is YFSETQ in the germline V gene. The DNA for the CDR3 is TGCGCCAGCAGCGGCCCTTCGGGGTCCTCCTACGAGCAGTACTTC. Translation gives CASSGPSGSSYEQYF.